The next 13 T cell receptor beta chains were all read from a single sample in a study of brain T cells in children with intractable seizures. Time point reported: blood from clinic visit 5 months post-surgery; TSC patient then seizure free. Sequenced by immunoSEQ multiplex PCR; TCRdb stores in-frame clones only, minus some. The table has about 340,000 clones, 93% seen once; the top ten hold about 5.8%. The specimen was peripheral blood, collected about 5 months after surgery. The receptors were gathered from a boy in the first two years of life with tuberous sclerosis and intractable seizures.

The chain employs TRBV15 and TRBJ2-3, with D unresolved. Germline V gene data show CDR1 as LNHNV and CDR2 as YYDKDF (reference sequence). This CDR3 spans 15 amino acids. Deletions cut 3 bases from V and 1 base from J, with 11 bases between. CDR3 region: CATSSRSVGTDTQYF. CDR3 in DNA: TGTGCCACCAGCAGCCGCTCGGTGGGCACAGATACGCAGTATTTT.

The chain joins TRBV7-5 to TRBJ1-5. TRBV7-5 counts as a pseudogene. The CDR3 length is 15 residues. CDR3 sequence (DNA): TGTGCCAGACGGACCCAACCGTATAGCAATCAGCCCCAGCATTTT. This translates into CARRTQPYSNQPQHF.

The chain's CDR3 is CASSLGNGTMGQETQYF. CDR3 coding DNA: TGTGCCAGCAGCCTGGGAAACGGGACTATGGGGCAAGAGACCCAGTACTTC. The chain couples TRBV5-4 to TRBJ2-5; 7 nucleotides agree with TRBD2. The CDR3 covers 17 residues. With 4 bases clipped from V and 2 bases from J, the junction kept 14 bases outside the gene matches. CDR1 is SGHNT, CDR2 YYREEE, per germline (reference sequence).

For this clone: This CDR3 is also generated by other DNA sequences in the sample. V and J are TRBV4-2 and TRBJ1-2; the D is unclear. Trimming removed 0 bases from V and 4 bases from J, with 3 bases in between. The germline V gene has CDR1 LGHNA and CDR2 YNFKEQ. CDR3 length: 12 amino acids. The CDR3 DNA sequence: TGTGCCAGCAGCCAAGATCGCTATGGCTACACCTTC. Translating gives CASSQDRYGYTF.

The V and J genes are TRBV9 and TRBJ1-3, with 7 bases fitting TRBD1. Germline lookup yields CDR1 SGDLS and CDR2 YYNGEE. The CDR3 spans 15 residues. Trimming took 6 bases from V and 0 from J; bases not matched to a gene: 6. The CDR3 DNA follows: TGTGCCAGCACCCCGGGACAGAGCTCTGGAAACACCATATATTTT. This translates into CASTPGQSSGNTIYF.

The chain recombines TRBV4-1 with TRBJ1-1; a weak D match, TRBD1 (6 bases). V gave up 4 bases and J gave up 7 bases, with 22 bases separating them. This CDR3 is 16 amino acids long. In germline, CDR1 is MGHRA, CDR2 YSYEKL. DNA for the CDR3: TGCGCCAGCAGCCCCGAAGGGGGGTTGATGCCCAGTGAAGCTTTCTTT. Protein: CASSPEGGLMPSEAFF.

This clone was picked up a small number of times. The rearrangement uses TRBV19 and TRBJ1-6; D is undetermined. Germline assignment: CDR1 LNHDA and CDR2 SQIVND (reference sequence). The CDR3 loop spans 13 amino acids. With 7 bases removed from V and 7 bases from J, the gap between germline ends came to 11 bases. CDR3 region: CASTQVNNSPLHF. The CDR3 DNA is TGTGCCAGTACCCAGGTGAACAATTCACCCCTCCACTTT.

The chain is built from TRBV7-9 and TRBJ2-1, with 9 positions matching TRBD2. This CDR3 region has 15 residues. Per germline, CDR1 SEHNR and CDR2 FQNEAQ (reference sequence). Germline trimming cut 1 base from V and 6 bases from J; bases unmatched to any gene: 4. CDR3 sequence: CASSLGSSGANEQFF. Written as DNA, the CDR3 is TGTGCCAGCAGCTTAGGGTCTAGCGGGGCCAATGAGCAGTTCTTC.

The chain recombines TRBV6-5 with TRBJ2-1; tentative D call: TRBD2 (5 bases). V gave up 1 base and J gave up 9 bases, with 10 bases separating them. The CDR3 consists of 13 residues. The V gene's germline CDR1 is MNHEY and CDR2 SVGAGI. CDR3 protein: CASSYFQRSEQFF. In DNA, the CDR3 is TGTGCCAGCAGTTACTTTCAGCGGAGTGAGCAGTTCTTC.

The genes are TRBV7-9 and TRBJ2-2; 9 nucleotides line up with TRBD1. CDR1 is SEHNR and CDR2 is FQNEAQ in the germline V gene (reference sequence). CDR3 length: 14 residues. The J segment lost 5 bases and the V segment lost 3 bases, leaving 1 base of the junction unmatched. Written as DNA, the CDR3 is TGTGCCAGCAGCTTGACAGGGGGAACCGGGGAGCTGTTTTTT. Residues: CASSLTGGTGELFF.

The chain joins TRBV9 to TRBJ1-1, with 8 bases fitting TRBD1. Trimming removed 4 bases from V and 4 bases from J; junction bases left unmatched: 6. The CDR3 covers 14 residues. Per germline, CDR1 SGDLS and CDR2 YYNGEE. CDR3 region: CASSPGQAGTEAFF. CDR3 in DNA: TGTGCCAGCAGCCCGGGACAGGCGGGCACTGAAGCTTTCTTT.

The J gene is TRBJ2-2, the V gene TRBV7-9, with 9 bases fitting TRBD1. The CDR3 has 16 residues. Germline loops: CDR1 SEHNR, CDR2 FQNEAQ (reference sequence). V was pared by 3 bases and J by 7 bases, with 9 bases of the junction left unmatched. Written as DNA, the CDR3 is TGTGCCAGCAGCTTTCGGGGGACAGGGATTCGCGGGGAGCTGTTTTTT. Amino acids: CASSFRGTGIRGELFF.

This chain uses TRBV7-9 with TRBJ1-2; D gene unclear. Germline-derived CDR1 and CDR2 are SEHNR and FQNEAQ (reference sequence). This CDR3 spans 16 amino acids. Deletions cut 0 bases from V and 5 bases from J, with 16 bases between. The CDR3 coding sequence is TGTGCCAGCAGCTTAGCCATTCGGACGGGAACGTATGGCTACACCTTC. It codes for CASSLAIRTGTYGYTF.